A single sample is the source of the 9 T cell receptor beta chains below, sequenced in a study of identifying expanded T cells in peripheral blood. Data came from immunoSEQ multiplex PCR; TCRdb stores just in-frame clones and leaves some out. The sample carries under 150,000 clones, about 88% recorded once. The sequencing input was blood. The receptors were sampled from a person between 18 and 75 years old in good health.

The CDR3 is CARSLVGTVYNEQFF. CDR3 DNA sequence: TGTGCCAGAAGCTTAGTCGGGACAGTCTACAATGAGCAGTTCTTC. The V call is TRBV7-5, the J call TRBJ2-1; no check of the table's D call, TRBD1, against the DNA was made. TRBV7-5 is labeled a pseudogene. This CDR3 is 15 amino acids long.

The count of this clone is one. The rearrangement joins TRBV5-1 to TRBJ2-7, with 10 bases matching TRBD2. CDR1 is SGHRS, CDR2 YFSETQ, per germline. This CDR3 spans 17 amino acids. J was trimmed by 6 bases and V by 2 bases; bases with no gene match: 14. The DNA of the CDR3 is TGCGCCAGCAGCTTAGCCCTAGGGGCTAGCGGGGGTGGCGAGCAGTACTTC. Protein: CASSLALGASGGGEQYF.

The CDR3 DNA sequence: TGTGCCAGCAGCGCACAGGGGACAACTAATGAAAAACTGTTTTTT. Translating gives CASSAQGTTNEKLFF. This rearrangement joins TRBV9 to TRBJ1-4, with 7 nucleotides matching TRBD1. The ends lost 3 bases at V and 0 bases at J; junction bases unmatched: 2. This CDR3 contains 15 residues. Germline-derived CDR1 and CDR2 are SGDLS and YYNGEE. Looking up the rest from reference TRBV9 and TRBJ1-4 gives the full variable domain: DSGVTQTPKHLITATGQRVTLRCSPRSGDLSVYWYQQSLDQGLQFLIQYYNGEERAKGNILERFSAQQFPDLHSELNLSSLELGDSALYFCASSAQGTTNEKLFFGSGTQLSVL.

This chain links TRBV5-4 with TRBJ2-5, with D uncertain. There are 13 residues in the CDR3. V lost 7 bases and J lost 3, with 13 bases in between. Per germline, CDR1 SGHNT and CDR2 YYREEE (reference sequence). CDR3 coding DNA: TGTGCCAGCTCCGGCCCGGATAAAGAGACCCAGTACTTC. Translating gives CASSGPDKETQYF. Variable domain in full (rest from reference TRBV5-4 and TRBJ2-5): ETGVTQSPTHLIKTRGQQVTLRCSSQSGHNTVSWYQQALGQGPQFIFQYYREEENGRGNFPPRFSGLQFPNYSSELNVNALELDDSALYLCASSGPDKETQYFGPGTRLLVL.

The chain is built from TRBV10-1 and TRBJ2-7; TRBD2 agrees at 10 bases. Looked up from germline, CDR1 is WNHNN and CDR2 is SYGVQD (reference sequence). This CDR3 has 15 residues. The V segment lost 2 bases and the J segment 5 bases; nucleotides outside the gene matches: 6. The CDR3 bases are TGCGCCAGCAGTGAGACGTTAGCGGGAGGAGACGAGCAGTACTTC. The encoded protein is CASSETLAGGDEQYF.

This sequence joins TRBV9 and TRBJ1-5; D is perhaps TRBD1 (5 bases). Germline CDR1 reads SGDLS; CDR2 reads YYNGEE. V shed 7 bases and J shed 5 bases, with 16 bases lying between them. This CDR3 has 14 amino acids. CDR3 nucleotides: TGTGCCAGCTCATCAGCCGGGGCCCATCAGCCCCAGCATTTT. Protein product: CASSSAGAHQPQHF.

For the CDR3, the DNA is TGTGCCAGCTCCGAGGGACAGAACTACGAGCAGTACTTC. This sequence encodes CASSEGQNYEQYF. The chain combines TRBV18 with TRBJ2-7, with 7 bases matching TRBD1. V was pared by 6 bases and J by 3 bases, with 5 bases of the junction left unmatched. Germline V gene data show CDR1 as KGHSH and CDR2 as LQKENI. CDR3 length equals 13 residues.

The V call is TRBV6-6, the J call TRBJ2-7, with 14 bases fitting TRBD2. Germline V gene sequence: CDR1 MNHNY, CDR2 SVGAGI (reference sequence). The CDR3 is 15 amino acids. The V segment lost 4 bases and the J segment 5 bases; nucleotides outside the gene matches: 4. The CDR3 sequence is CASSSGLAGENEQYF. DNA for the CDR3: TGTGCCAGCAGTTCGGGACTAGCGGGGGAGAACGAGCAGTACTTC.

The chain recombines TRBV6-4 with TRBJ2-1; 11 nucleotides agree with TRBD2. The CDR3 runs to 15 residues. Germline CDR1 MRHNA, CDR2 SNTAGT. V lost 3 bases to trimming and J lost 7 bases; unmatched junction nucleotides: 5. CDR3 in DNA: TGTGCCAGCAGTGAAACTAGCGGGAGTGGAAATGAGCAGTTCTTC. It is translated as CASSETSGSGNEQFF.